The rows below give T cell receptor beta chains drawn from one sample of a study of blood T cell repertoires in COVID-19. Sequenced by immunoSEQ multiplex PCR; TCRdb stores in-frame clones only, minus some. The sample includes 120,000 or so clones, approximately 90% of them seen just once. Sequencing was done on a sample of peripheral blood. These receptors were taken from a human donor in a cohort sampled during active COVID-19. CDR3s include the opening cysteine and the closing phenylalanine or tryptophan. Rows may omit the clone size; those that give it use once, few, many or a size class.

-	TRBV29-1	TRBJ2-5	CSVARDTPETQYF
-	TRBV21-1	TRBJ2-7	CASSFEGRAYEQYF
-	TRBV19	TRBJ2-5	CASSIRLGASETQYF
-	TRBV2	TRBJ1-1	CASSARRQGSNTEAFF
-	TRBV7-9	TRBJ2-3	CASSSGWGGTDTQYF
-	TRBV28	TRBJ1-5	CASSLGTQNQPQHF
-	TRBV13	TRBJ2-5	CASSLLQGRGETQYF
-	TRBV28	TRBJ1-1	CASTPTGRTNTEAFF
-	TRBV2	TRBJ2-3	CASSVGSGGTDTQYF
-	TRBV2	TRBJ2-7	CASQRTGQYYEQYF
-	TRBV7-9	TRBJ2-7	CASRHTSGRASSYEQYF
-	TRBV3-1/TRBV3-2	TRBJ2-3	CASSPTLAGANTDTQYF
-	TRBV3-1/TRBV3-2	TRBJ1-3	CASTDSGNTIYF
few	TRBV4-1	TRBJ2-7	CASSVLADASEQYF
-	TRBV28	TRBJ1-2	CASSRDYGYTF
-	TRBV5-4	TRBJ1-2	CASSSPSVTQNYGYTF
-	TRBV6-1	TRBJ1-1	CASSEALRVTEAFF
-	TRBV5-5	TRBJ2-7	CASSLRDYLFEQYF
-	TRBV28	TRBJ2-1	CASRLGLAGVSEQFF
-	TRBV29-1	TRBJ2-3	CSAAPGTDTQYF
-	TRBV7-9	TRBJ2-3	CASSRGLAGVVDTQYF
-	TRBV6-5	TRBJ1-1	CASSYSTGVNTEAFF
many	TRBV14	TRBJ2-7	CASSQSPGGVQYF
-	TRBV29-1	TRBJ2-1	CSVDPGGRIGNEQFF
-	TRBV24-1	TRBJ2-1	CATSPSRDNVGEQFF
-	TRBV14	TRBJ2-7	CASSQVESGRFEQYF
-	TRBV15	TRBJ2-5	CATSRDHGETQYF
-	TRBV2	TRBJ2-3	CASIGLAASTDTQYF
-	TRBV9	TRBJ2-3	CASSVSGGGADTQYF
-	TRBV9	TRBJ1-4	CASRGQGGEKLFF
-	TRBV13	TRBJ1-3	CASSFWADGNTIYF
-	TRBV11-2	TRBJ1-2	CASSLERRSGYGYTF
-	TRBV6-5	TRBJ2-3	CASRRTSGTDTQYF
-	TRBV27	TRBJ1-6	CASSFRDSPNSPLHF
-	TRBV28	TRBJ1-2	CASINRYGYTF
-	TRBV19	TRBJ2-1	CASSIGALARGNEQFF
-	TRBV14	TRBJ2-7	CASSQDRREQYF
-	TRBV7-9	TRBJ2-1	CASSLEQVPFDEQFF
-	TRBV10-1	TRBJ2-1	CASSDVYNEQFF
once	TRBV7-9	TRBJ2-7	CASSPNRGGVYEQYF
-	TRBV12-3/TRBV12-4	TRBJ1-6	CASSSVARSPLHF
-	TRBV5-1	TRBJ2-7	CASSLNYNYEQYF
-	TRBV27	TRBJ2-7	CASSSPGSPSEQYF
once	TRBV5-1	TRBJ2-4	CASSGGTSGNIQYF
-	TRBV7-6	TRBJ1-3	CASSLDGRGNTIYF
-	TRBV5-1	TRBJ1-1	CASSLQGQNTEAFF
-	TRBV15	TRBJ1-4	CATGSRANEKLFF
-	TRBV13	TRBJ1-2	CASSTTTGAYGYTF
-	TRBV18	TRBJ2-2	CASSPGTETTGELFF
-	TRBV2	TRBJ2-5	CASSGIEETQYF
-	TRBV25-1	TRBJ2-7	CASAHSYEQYF
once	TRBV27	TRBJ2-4	CASSLFSSGRTKNIQYF
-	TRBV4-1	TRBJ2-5	CASSQERGHHQETQYF
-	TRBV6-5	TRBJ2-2	CASGLVDRGIGELFF
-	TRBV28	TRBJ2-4	CASSPRGGGPNRGLKNIQYF
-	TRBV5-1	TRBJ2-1	CASTAAGAADEQFF
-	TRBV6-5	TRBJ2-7	CASSYLASGRYYEQYF
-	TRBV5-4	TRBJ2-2	CASSPPTGMVGELFF
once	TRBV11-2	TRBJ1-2	CASSTGQGGYGYTF